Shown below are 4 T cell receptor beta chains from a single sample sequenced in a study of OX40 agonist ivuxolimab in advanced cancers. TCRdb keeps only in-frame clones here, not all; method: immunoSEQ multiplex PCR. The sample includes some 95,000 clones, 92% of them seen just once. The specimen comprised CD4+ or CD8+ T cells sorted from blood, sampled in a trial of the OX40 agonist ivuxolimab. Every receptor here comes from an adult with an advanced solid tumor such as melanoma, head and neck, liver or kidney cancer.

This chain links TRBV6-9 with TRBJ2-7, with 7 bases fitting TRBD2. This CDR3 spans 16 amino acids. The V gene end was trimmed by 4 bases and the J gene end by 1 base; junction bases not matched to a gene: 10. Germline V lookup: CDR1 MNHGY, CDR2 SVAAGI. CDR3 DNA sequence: TGTGCCAGCAGTTTCCCTCCGACTAGCAGGTCCTACGAGCAGTACTTC. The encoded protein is CASSFPPTSRSYEQYF.

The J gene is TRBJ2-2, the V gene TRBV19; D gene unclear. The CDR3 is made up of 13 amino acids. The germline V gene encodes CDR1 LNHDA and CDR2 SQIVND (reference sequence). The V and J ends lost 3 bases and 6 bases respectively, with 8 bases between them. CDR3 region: CASSIDLPGELFF. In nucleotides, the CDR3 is TGTGCCAGTAGTATCGATTTACCCGGGGAGCTGTTTTTT.

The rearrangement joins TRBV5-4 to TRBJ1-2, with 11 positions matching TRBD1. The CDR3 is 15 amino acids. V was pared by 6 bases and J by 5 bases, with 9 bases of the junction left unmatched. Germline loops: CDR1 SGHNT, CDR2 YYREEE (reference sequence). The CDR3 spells CASIEDRGRGYGYTF. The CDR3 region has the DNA TGTGCCAGCATCGAGGACAGGGGGCGTGGATATGGCTACACCTTC.

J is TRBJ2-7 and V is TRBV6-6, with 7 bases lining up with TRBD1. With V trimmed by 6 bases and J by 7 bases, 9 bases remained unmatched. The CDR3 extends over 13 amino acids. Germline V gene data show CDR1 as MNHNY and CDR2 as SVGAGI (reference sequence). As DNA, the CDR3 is TGTGCCAGCAGGAACCGACAGGGTGCTGAGCAGTACTTC. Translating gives CASRNRQGAEQYF.